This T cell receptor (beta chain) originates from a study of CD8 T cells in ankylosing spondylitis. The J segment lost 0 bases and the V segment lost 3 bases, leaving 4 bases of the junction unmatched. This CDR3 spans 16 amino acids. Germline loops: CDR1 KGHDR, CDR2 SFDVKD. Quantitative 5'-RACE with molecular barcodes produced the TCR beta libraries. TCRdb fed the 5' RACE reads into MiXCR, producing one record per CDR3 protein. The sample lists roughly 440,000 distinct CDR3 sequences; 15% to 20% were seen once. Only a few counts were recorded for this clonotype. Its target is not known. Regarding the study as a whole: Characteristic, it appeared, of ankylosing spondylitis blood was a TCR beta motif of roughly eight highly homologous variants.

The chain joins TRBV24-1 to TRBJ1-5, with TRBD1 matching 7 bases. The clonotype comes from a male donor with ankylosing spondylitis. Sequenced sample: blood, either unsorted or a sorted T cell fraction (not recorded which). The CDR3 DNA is TGTGCCACCAGTGATCGGACAGGAAATAGCAATCAGCCCCAGCATTTT. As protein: CATSDRTGNSNQPQHF.